This TCR beta chain was recorded in a study of blood T cell repertoires in COVID-19. Whole-study context: From T cells, B-cell-depleted T cells, or PBMCs came the material, which was cDNA or gDNA.

This table comes from immunoSEQ multiplex PCR, and its TCRdb copy is limited to in-frame clones, with some not included. The data show 120,000 or so clones, around 85% seen once. Germline CDR1 is LGHNT and CDR2 is FRNRAP. The CDR3 runs 18 residues. Trimming pared 0 bases from V and 0 bases from J, leaving 12 bases between. Seattle participants joined during active infection and were tracked over time. The clonotype originates from a man aged 25-45 years with COVID-19, enrolled during active disease. The gene calls are TRBV12-5 and TRBJ2-6; TRBD1 is a possible D gene (6 bases). The sample taken for sequencing was peripheral blood. CDR3 coding DNA: TGTGCTAGTGGTTTGGTAGGGACACGGTTCTCTGGGGCCAACGTCCTGACTTTC. Translation gives CASGLVGTRFSGANVLTF.